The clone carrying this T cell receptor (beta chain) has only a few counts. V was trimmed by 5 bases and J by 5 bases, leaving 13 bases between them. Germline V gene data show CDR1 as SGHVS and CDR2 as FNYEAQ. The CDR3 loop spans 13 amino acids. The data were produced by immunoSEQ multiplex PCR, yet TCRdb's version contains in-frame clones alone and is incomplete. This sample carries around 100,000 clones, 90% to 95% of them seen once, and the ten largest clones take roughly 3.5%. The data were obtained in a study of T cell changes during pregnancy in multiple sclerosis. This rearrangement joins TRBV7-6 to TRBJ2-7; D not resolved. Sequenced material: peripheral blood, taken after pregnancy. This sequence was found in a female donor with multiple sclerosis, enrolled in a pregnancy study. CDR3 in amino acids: CASSPLGVNEQYF. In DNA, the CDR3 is TGTGCCAGCAGCCCACTCGGAGTCAACGAGCAGTACTTC.